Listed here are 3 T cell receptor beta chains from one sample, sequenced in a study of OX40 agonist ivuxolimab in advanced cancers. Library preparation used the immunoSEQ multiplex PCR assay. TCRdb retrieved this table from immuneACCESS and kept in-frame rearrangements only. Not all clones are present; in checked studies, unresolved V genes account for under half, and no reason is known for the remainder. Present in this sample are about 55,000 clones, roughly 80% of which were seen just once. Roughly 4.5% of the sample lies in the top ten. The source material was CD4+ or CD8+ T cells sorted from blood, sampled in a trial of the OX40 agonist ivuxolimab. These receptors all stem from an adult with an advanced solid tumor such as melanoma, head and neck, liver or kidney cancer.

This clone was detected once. The DNA for the CDR3 is TGCAGCGTCCTGGACAGGGAGAAAGGTGGCTACACCTTC. It is translated as CSVLDREKGGYTF. The chain recombines TRBV29-1 with TRBJ1-2; 8 bases agree with TRBD1. CDR3 size: 13 residues. V shed 6 bases, J shed 7 bases, and the junction held 10 bases outside the gene matches. CDR1 is SQVTM and CDR2 is ANQGSEA in the germline V gene.

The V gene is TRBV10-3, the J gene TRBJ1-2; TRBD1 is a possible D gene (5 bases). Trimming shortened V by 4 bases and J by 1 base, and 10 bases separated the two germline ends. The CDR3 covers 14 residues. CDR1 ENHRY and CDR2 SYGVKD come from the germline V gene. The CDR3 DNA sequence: TGTGCCATCAGTGGGGGAGGGGTTAACTATGGCTACACCTTC. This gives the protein CAISGGGVNYGYTF.

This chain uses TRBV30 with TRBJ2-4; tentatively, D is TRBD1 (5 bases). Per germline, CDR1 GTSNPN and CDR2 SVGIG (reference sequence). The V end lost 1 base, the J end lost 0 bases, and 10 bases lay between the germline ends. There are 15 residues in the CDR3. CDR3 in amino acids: CAWSEGRLAKNIQYF. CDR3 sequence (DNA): TGTGCCTGGAGTGAGGGGCGGTTAGCCAAAAACATTCAGTACTTC.